The 20 T cell receptor beta chains given below trace back to one sample, sequenced in a study of patients with pleural tuberculosis (dated by TCRdb to 2013 to 2014). TCRdb lists the instrument as Illumina Genome Analyzer IIx. Using fastp at Q25 and MiXCR, TCRdb reprocessed the public reads and kept productive beta chains. Identical CDR3 proteins give one entry, which carries the most common genes and DNA. The sample has about 50,000 distinct CDR3 sequences on record, less than 9.5% of them singletons. The top ten clonotypes cover about 16% of the sample. The source of these receptors is a human donor with pleural tuberculosis.

This clonotype was detected ten times or more. The chain uses TRBV20-1 and TRBJ1-2; D remains unclear. CDR3 length: 12 amino acids. In germline, CDR1 is DFQATT, CDR2 SNEGSKA (reference sequence). Trimming took off 0 bases at V and 4 bases at J, with 6 bases between the two ends. This chain's CDR3 is CSARDPPYGYTF. As DNA, the CDR3 is TGCAGTGCTAGAGACCCCCCCTATGGCTACACCTTC.

This clonotype was seen only a few times. The V call is TRBV6-2 or TRBV6-3, the J call TRBJ2-7; no firm D call. Germline V gene data show CDR1 as MNHEY and CDR2 as SVGEGT. Trimming cost V 4 bases and J 3 bases, with 13 bases left between them. This CDR3 spans 14 amino acids. The chain's CDR3 is CASSFGTSNYEQYV. The CDR3 nucleotides are TGTGCCAGCAGTTTCGGCACGTCGAACTACGAGCAGTACGTC.

This clonotype was seen ten or more times. V is TRBV11-1 and J is TRBJ1-4; unclear D gene. Germline loops: CDR1 SGHAT, CDR2 FQDESV (reference sequence). The CDR3 is 15 residues long. Trimming removed 1 base at V and 5 bases at J, with 11 bases between. The CDR3 sequence: CASSLDGGLNEKLFF. DNA of the CDR3: TGTGCCAGCAGCTTAGACGGAGGACTGAATGAAAAACTGTTTTTT.

This clonotype was detected only once. Germline and junction disagree at one end, which may indicate a read error. The chain employs TRBV19 and TRBJ1-4; D may be TRBD1 (5 bases). The CDR3 is made up of 14 amino acids. Germline CDR1 and CDR2: LNHDA and SQIVND (reference sequence). The DNA of the CDR3 is TGTGCCAGTAGTAGGGACGGCTCAGGTGAAAAACTGTCTTTT. This translates into CASSRDGSGEKLSF.

In its sample, this clonotype was seen many times. This chain uses TRBV3-1 with TRBJ1-1; tentatively, D is TRBD1 (6 bases). Trimming stripped 5 bases from V and 4 bases from J, with 11 bases between. Germline values: CDR1 LGHDT, CDR2 YNNKEL (reference sequence). CDR3 length equals 13 residues. In nucleotides, the CDR3 is TGTGCCAGCAGCTGGGGACAAGGCACTGAAGCTTTCTTT. Translated: CASSWGQGTEAFF.

This clonotype came up many times. The V gene is TRBV27, the J gene TRBJ2-1; a possible D gene is TRBD1 (5 bases). CDR3 size: 15 residues. Germline V gene data show CDR1 as MNHEY and CDR2 as SMNVEV (reference sequence). The V end lost 2 bases, the J end lost 7 bases, and 15 bases lay between the germline ends. CDR3 loop: CASSLLTKGSNEQFF. In nucleotides, the CDR3 is TGTGCCAGCAGTTTACTCACCAAGGGGTCTAATGAGCAGTTCTTC.

This clonotype was counted ten times or more. An end of the junction differs from the germline gene, which may be a read error. V is TRBV11-2 and J is TRBJ1-1; D ambiguous. This CDR3 region has 13 residues. Germline loops: CDR1 SGHAT, CDR2 FQNNGV. CDR3: CASSSGPNAEAFF. CDR3 nucleotides: TGTGCCAGCAGCTCCGGCCCGAACGCTGAAGCTTTCTTT.

This clonotype was picked up a small number of times. The rearrangement joins TRBV29-1 to TRBJ1-1; D unresolved. Germline CDR1 and CDR2: SQVTM and ANQGSEA. This CDR3 has 13 amino acids. Trimming stripped 2 bases from V and 2 bases from J, with 9 bases between. CDR3 sequence reads: CSVERAPNTEAFF. The CDR3 DNA reads as TGCAGCGTTGAAAGGGCACCCAACACTGAAGCTTTCTTT. Combining the CDR3 with reference TRBV29-1 and TRBJ1-1 gives the whole variable domain SAVISQKPSRDICQRGTSLTIQCQVDSQVTMMFWYRQQPGQSLTLIATANQGSEATYESGFVIDKFPISRPNLTFSTLTVSNMSPEDSSIYLCSVERAPNTEAFFGQGTRLTVV.

The table lists this clonotype with many counts. This chain joins TRBV28 and TRBJ1-1; D is ambiguous. CDR3 length: 13 residues. The V gene's germline CDR1 is MDHEN and CDR2 SYDVKM. Trimming took off 4 bases at V and 4 bases at J, with 10 bases between the two ends. The CDR3 sequence is CASSSPDFTEAFF. CDR3 nucleotides: TGTGCCAGCAGTTCCCCGGACTTCACTGAAGCTTTCTTT.

This clonotype came up many times. The genes are TRBV6-1 and TRBJ1-3; D remains unclear. The V gene's germline CDR1 is MNHNS and CDR2 SASEGT. V lost 1 base to trimming and J lost 0 bases, with 4 bases between them. CDR3 length: 14 residues. The CDR3 here is CASSEGLSGNTIYF. The CDR3 coding sequence is TGTGCCAGCAGTGAAGGCCTCTCTGGAAACACCATATATTTT.

This clonotype has at least ten counts. CDR3 nucleotides: TGTGCCAGTGCCCCCGGGACAGGGTTATACGAGCAGTACTTC. Protein product: CASAPGTGLYEQYF. J is TRBJ2-7 and V is TRBV19, with 9 positions matching TRBD1. The CDR3 runs 14 residues. Germline CDR1 LNHDA, CDR2 SQIVND (reference sequence). With 8 bases clipped from V and 4 bases from J, the junction kept 9 bases outside the gene matches.

This clonotype was observed many times. The gene calls are TRBV14 and TRBJ2-2; D unresolved. The length of the CDR3 is 13 residues. Trimming left V 0 bases short and J 6 bases short, with 5 bases between. Per germline, CDR1 SGHDN and CDR2 FVKESK. In DNA, the CDR3 is TGTGCCAGCAGCCAAGACGTTGCCGGGGAGCTGTTTTTT. As protein: CASSQDVAGELFF.

This clonotype came up many times. CDR3 loop: CASSALAGAYNEQFF. In DNA, the CDR3 is TGTGCCAGCAGTGCACTAGCGGGAGCTTACAATGAGCAGTTCTTC. The chain recombines TRBV2 with TRBJ2-1, with 11 bases that match TRBD2. Trimming cost V 4 bases and J 4 bases; bases outside gene matches: 3. The germline V gene encodes CDR1 SNHLY and CDR2 FYNNEI. The CDR3 contains 15 residues.

This clonotype was picked up many times. The chain carries TRBV2 and TRBJ1-1, with D perhaps matching TRBD1 (5 bases). This CDR3 is built from 14 residues. V lost 7 bases, J lost 3 bases, and 15 bases lay in between. CDR1 SNHLY and CDR2 FYNNEI come from the germline V gene. The CDR3 DNA follows: TGTGCCAGCATGTCGCAGGGCGTGTACACTGAAGCTTTCTTT. Protein product: CASMSQGVYTEAFF.

This clonotype was recorded many times. V usage is TRBV29-1 and J usage is TRBJ1-1; D is uncertain. CDR1 is SQVTM, CDR2 ANQGSEA, per germline. This CDR3 is built from 11 residues. The CDR3 loop is CVGPAYPEAFF. Here the CDR3 DNA reads TGCGTAGGGCCAGCCTACCCTGAAGCTTTCTTT.

This clonotype was counted at least ten times. This sequence joins TRBV24-1 and TRBJ2-3; no definite D call. Germline V gene lookup returns CDR1 KGHDR and CDR2 SFDVKD. Trimming removed 2 bases from V and 5 bases from J, with 7 bases in between. This CDR3 contains 13 residues. CDR3 sequence reads: CATSDSTQDTQYF. CDR3 DNA sequence: TGTGCCACCAGTGATTCCACACAAGATACGCAGTATTTT.

This clonotype was seen many times. The gene calls are TRBV18 and TRBJ2-3; a possible D gene is TRBD2 (5 bases). Between the trimmed V and J ends, which lost 0 bases and 4 bases, there was a span of 8 bases. The length of the CDR3 is 14 residues. Germline V gene sequence: CDR1 KGHSH, CDR2 LQKENI. The CDR3 spells CASSPPEGPDTQYF. The CDR3 bases are TGTGCCAGCTCACCACCCGAGGGCCCAGATACGCAGTATTTT.

This clonotype was observed a handful of times. This sequence joins TRBV18 and TRBJ2-7, with TRBD1 identical over 7 bases. Trimming at V came to 4 bases and at J to 3 bases, leaving 3 bases not matched to a gene. Germline-derived CDR1 and CDR2 are KGHSH and LQKENI. This CDR3 comprises 13 residues. CDR3 sequence (DNA): TGTGCCAGCTCACTGGGACAGAGCTACGAGCAGTACGTC. Translating it yields CASSLGQSYEQYV.

This chain uses TRBV19 with TRBJ1-1; no reliable D call. V shed 7 bases and J shed 4 bases, with 10 bases lying between them. CDR3 length: 12 amino acids. Germline values: CDR1 LNHDA, CDR2 SQIVND (reference sequence). This chain's CDR3 is CASTGRVTEAFF. CDR3 in DNA: TGTGCCAGTACAGGTAGGGTCACTGAAGCTTTCTTT.

This clonotype was recorded at least ten times. V usage is TRBV29-1 and J usage is TRBJ2-5; D unresolved. V was shortened by 4 bases and J by 2 bases, with 5 bases between the two germline ends. This CDR3 spans 11 amino acids. From germline, CDR1 is SQVTM and CDR2 ANQGSEA. The CDR3 DNA reads TGCAGCGTTGTGGGTCAAGAGACCCAGTACTTC. It specifies CSVVGQETQYF. The complete variable domain, with remaining parts taken from reference TRBV29-1 and TRBJ2-5, reads SAVISQKPSRDICQRGTSLTIQCQVDSQVTMMFWYRQQPGQSLTLIATANQGSEATYESGFVIDKFPISRPNLTFSTLTVSNMSPEDSSIYLCSVVGQETQYFGPGTRLLVL.